The 9 T cell receptor beta chains below all came from one sample that was sequenced in a study of identical twins. TCRdb re-called the 5' RACE reads with MiXCR, one entry per CDR3 protein. In the table there are 500,000 to 600,000 distinct CDR3 sequences, roughly a fifth of which are singletons. The sample was also linked to a second study, of T cells expressing NK-cell markers.

Sequencing was done on a sample of CD4+ T cells sorted from blood. The receptors were gathered from a woman younger than 30 in good health.

The chain carries TRBV12-3 or TRBV12-4 and TRBJ1-2, with D unclear. V gave up 3 bases and J gave up 6 bases, with 17 bases separating them. This CDR3 spans 15 amino acids. The CDR3 spells CASSFIARTGNGYTF. The CDR3 DNA sequence: TGTGCCAGCAGTTTCATAGCCAGGACTGGCAATGGCTACACCTTC.

This clonotype was counted only a few times. This sequence joins TRBV20-1 and TRBJ2-3; 7 bases agree with TRBD2. The V gene end was trimmed by 3 bases and the J gene end by 1 base; junction bases not matched to a gene: 4. Germline V lookup: CDR1 DFQATT, CDR2 SNEGSKA (reference sequence). The CDR3 runs to 14 residues. CDR3 in DNA: TGCAGTGCTAGCGGGACTATCCGCACAGATACGCAGTATTTT. Translation: CSASGTIRTDTQYF.

In this sample, this clonotype turned up a few times. In nucleotides, the CDR3 is TGTGCCAGCAGTCCCCCCTGGGGAGCAGGGGTTGGCTCCTACGAGCAGTACTTC. Amino acid sequence: CASSPPWGAGVGSYEQYF. This chain uses TRBV12-3 or TRBV12-4 with TRBJ2-7, with D possibly matching TRBD1 (6 bases). Trimming removed 5 bases from V and 0 bases from J, with 23 bases in between. The CDR3 is 18 amino acids.

There are a few counts of this clonotype. The chain employs TRBV12-3 or TRBV12-4 and TRBJ2-7; D is uncertain. The CDR3 loop spans 14 amino acids. The ends were cut back, 2 bases at V and 0 bases at J, with 8 bases in the middle. In DNA, the CDR3 is TGTGCCAGCAGTTTATCGGCTGGCTCCTACGAGCAGTACTTC. Its protein is CASSLSAGSYEQYF.

In this sample, this clonotype turned up a few times. V is TRBV5-1 and J is TRBJ2-1; 8 bases align to TRBD2. The J segment lost 6 bases and the V segment lost 4 bases, leaving 12 bases of the junction unmatched. This CDR3 has 16 amino acids. The germline gives CDR1 SGHRS, CDR2 YFSETQ. The CDR3 DNA is TGCGCCAGCAGCCACCCTTATGCGGGAGGCGCCAATGAGCAGTTCTTC. As protein: CASSHPYAGGANEQFF.

The rearrangement joins TRBV20-1 to TRBJ1-1; D perhaps matches TRBD1 (5 bases). Germline V gene sequence: CDR1 DFQATT, CDR2 SNEGSKA (reference sequence). CDR3 length: 15 amino acids. Trimming pared 6 bases from V and 2 bases from J, leaving 19 bases between. For the CDR3, the DNA is TGCAGTGCCAGACGACAGTCGGGTTCCAACACTGAAGCTTTCTTT. It codes for CSARRQSGSNTEAFF.

This clonotype has a handful of counts. The chain combines TRBV29-1 with TRBJ2-7; the D gene is possibly TRBD2 (5 bases). This CDR3 region has 11 residues. Germline CDR1 is SQVTM and CDR2 is ANQGSEA. The V end was cut by 6 bases, the J end by 3 bases, with 9 bases between. CDR3 loop: CSVDWGYEQYF. CDR3 coding DNA: TGCAGCGTGGACTGGGGCTACGAGCAGTACTTC.

This clonotype was picked up one time. The J gene is TRBJ2-5, the V gene TRBV9, with 7 bases matching TRBD2. The CDR3 contains 15 residues. V lost 3 bases to trimming and J lost 4 bases; unmatched junction nucleotides: 9. Germline assignment: CDR1 SGDLS and CDR2 YYNGEE. The DNA for the CDR3 is TGTGCCAGCAGCGGAGCGCCGACTAGCACAGAGACCCAGTACTTC. It is translated as CASSGAPTSTETQYF.

This clonotype was observed at least ten times. The chain recombines TRBV19 with TRBJ1-3, with unresolved D. CDR3 size: 12 residues. Deletions cut 5 bases from V and 7 bases from J, with 9 bases between. In germline, CDR1 is LNHDA, CDR2 SQIVND (reference sequence). CDR3 bases: TGTGCCAGTAGTCTCCCACGGAACACCATATATTTT. Translating gives CASSLPRNTIYF.